This T cell receptor beta chain was observed in a study of blood T cell repertoires in COVID-19. Assay used: immunoSEQ multiplex PCR; TCRdb lists only in-frame clones, some missing. The data hold hundreds of thousands of clones, with 65% to 90% observed a single time. In germline, CDR1 is MGHDK, CDR2 SYGVNS. This CDR3 is built from 15 residues. V was pared by 3 bases and J by 0 bases, with 9 bases between. The sample taken for sequencing was peripheral blood. This sequence originates from a middle-aged man with active or convalescent COVID-19. The chain joins TRBV25-1 to TRBJ1-5; D may be TRBD1 (6 bases). The CDR3 loop is CASSEGGASNQPQHF. CDR3 DNA sequence: TGTGCCAGCAGTGAGGGGGGGGCTAGCAATCAGCCCCAGCATTTT.